The clone carrying this TCR beta chain was observed many times. The antigen remains undetermined. The data originate from a study of T cells in Graves' hyperthyroidism and ophthalmopathy. About the study: Sampling of peripheral blood happened at initial diagnosis, prior to any treatment.

There were TCR beta CDR3 regions amplified from RNA transcripts. During a first-round RT-PCR of the TCR CDR3, the HTBI primer set was used. TCRdb processed the multiplex PCR reads anew with MiXCR; each CDR3 protein has one entry. The sample has about 740,000 distinct CDR3 sequences, approximately 14% seen once. Calling Graves' hyperthyroidism stable meant ophthalmopathy did not progress within 18 months. The study based diagnoses on clinical symptoms, serum thyroxine and TRAb, thyroid ultrasound and orbital computed tomography. Study-level findings and limits: Blood also held most thyroid clonotypes expanded beyond 0.001.

The CDR3 runs 15 residues. Germline assignment: CDR1 SEHNR and CDR2 FQNEAQ (reference sequence). V lost 4 bases and J 3 bases, leaving 13 bases between the germline ends. The receptor was isolated from a woman younger than 35 with Graves' hyperthyroidism. The rearrangement joins TRBV7-9 to TRBJ2-1, with D perhaps being TRBD1 or TRBD2 (5 bases each). Material: blood. The CDR3 here is CASSSPGPYYNEQFF. In nucleotides, the CDR3 is TGTGCCAGCAGCTCTCCGGGACCATACTACAATGAGCAGTTCTTC.